This entry describes one TCR beta chain. Its antigen is unknown. The sample originates from a study of cytomegalovirus exposure and HLA in healthy donors. The study, taken as a whole, reports: HLA-A and HLA-B allele assignments for most subjects were reportedly predicted accurately using TCR beta sequences.

The CDR3 extends over 15 amino acids. CDR1 MRHNA and CDR2 SNTAGT come from the germline V gene. Trimming took 6 bases from V and 1 from J, leaving 15 bases between them. Primers for the PCR totalled 60 Vbeta and 13 Jbeta. The protocol was immunoSEQ multiplex PCR, while the TCRdb copy is restricted to in-frame clones and leaves out a portion. This repertoire shows 200,000 to 250,000 clones, 60% to 85% found once; its top ten account for roughly a sixth. Sequences were obtained from PBMCs. The chain recombines TRBV6-4 with TRBJ1-2; D call uncertain. This clonotype originated in a man aged 40-50 years in good health and CMV-seronegative. The CDR3 DNA reads as TGTGCCAGCAGGGCTATGGATAGGAGTAACTATGGCTACACCTTC. Translation gives CASRAMDRSNYGYTF.